One and the same sample provided the 2 T cell receptor beta chains below, sequenced in a study of T cell repertoires in cytomegalovirus infection. MiXCR, run by TCRdb on the reads, gives a single entry per CDR3 protein. This table has around 280,000 distinct CDR3 sequences, about a tenth appearing once. Sequencing input: PBMCs. These TCRs come from a human donor in good health (CMV status not recorded). Some clones in this sample may be carry-over from other donors' samples.

This clonotype has a count of ten or more. This sequence joins TRBV19 and TRBJ1-1, with TRBD1 matching 7 bases. The junction had 7 bases not matched to a gene; V was cut back by 11 bases and J by 1 base. The length of the CDR3 is 13 residues. Germline-derived CDR1 and CDR2 are LNHDA and SQIVND (reference sequence). The CDR3 reads CASCDRANTEAFF. CDR3 bases: TGTGCCTCCTGCGACAGGGCGAACACTGAAGCTTTCTTT.

Ten or more counts support this clonotype. The V call is TRBV10-3, the J call TRBJ2-1; TRBD2 agrees at 8 bases. The V and J ends lost 7 bases and 9 bases, in that order; junction bases with no gene match: 8. CDR3 length: 13 residues. Germline CDR1 reads ENHRY; CDR2 reads SYGVKD. For the CDR3, the DNA is TGTGCCATCACCTATAGCGGGGAAGGTGAGCAGTTCTTC. It is translated as CAITYSGEGEQFF.